A single sample gave rise to the 19 T cell receptor beta chains below, sequenced in a study of blood T cell repertoires in COVID-19. Data came from immunoSEQ multiplex PCR; TCRdb stores just in-frame clones and leaves some out. The sample gives some 200,000 clones, about 81% of which show up once; roughly 14% is in the top ten. Sequencing used peripheral blood. The receptors stem from a man aged 25-40 years with active or convalescent COVID-19.

V is TRBV30 and J is TRBJ2-2, with D perhaps matching TRBD2 (6 bases). This CDR3 spans 14 amino acids. From germline, CDR1 is GTSNPN and CDR2 SVGIG (reference sequence). V was shortened by 4 bases and J by 5 bases, with 14 bases between the two germline ends. This CDR3 reads CAWIGGVKTGELFF. DNA of the CDR3: TGTGCCTGGATCGGAGGGGTTAAGACCGGGGAGCTGTTTTTT. Supplemented by reference TRBV30 and TRBJ2-2, the full variable domain reads SQTIHQWPATLVQPVGSPLSLECTVEGTSNPNLYWYRQAAGRGLQLLFYSVGIGQISSEVPQNLSASRPQDRQFILSSKKLLLSDSGFYLCAWIGGVKTGELFFGEGSRLTVL.

This clone was counted only a few times. This chain links TRBV18 with TRBJ2-1; 11 nucleotides line up with TRBD2. CDR1 is KGHSH and CDR2 is LQKENI in the germline V gene. Unmatched junction bases numbered 3, after V lost 2 bases and J lost 6 bases. The CDR3 length is 15 residues. CDR3 loop: CASSPAGTSGNEQFF. The CDR3 DNA is TGTGCCAGCTCACCAGCGGGGACTAGCGGCAATGAGCAGTTCTTC.

J is TRBJ1-1 and V is TRBV3-1 (or the pseudogene TRBV3-2), with D tentatively TRBD1 (6 bases). The germline V and J ends were trimmed by 4 bases and 3 bases, with 9 bases remaining between them. Per germline, CDR1 LGHDT and CDR2 YNNKEL (reference sequence). This CDR3 comprises 13 residues. Here the CDR3 reads CASSLTGHTEAFF. CDR3 in DNA: TGTGCCAGCAGCCTCACAGGGCACACTGAAGCTTTCTTT.

The V gene is TRBV19, the J gene TRBJ2-7; 8 bases align to TRBD1. After removal of 5 bases from V and 6 bases from J, the junction contained 18 bases not matched to a gene. This CDR3 comprises 17 residues. CDR1 is LNHDA and CDR2 is SQIVND in the germline V gene (reference sequence). The CDR3 loop is CASSLQQGAQIGFEQYF. Written as DNA, the CDR3 is TGTGCCAGTAGTCTTCAGCAGGGGGCGCAGATTGGATTCGAGCAGTACTTC.

V usage is TRBV19 and J usage is TRBJ1-5, with 9 positions matching TRBD1. CDR3 length: 14 residues. Germline values: CDR1 LNHDA, CDR2 SQIVND (reference sequence). V trimming: 5 bases; J trimming: 7 bases; junction bases outside the gene matches: 6. The CDR3 region has the DNA TGTGCCAGTAGTGGCGGGACAGGGAAACAGCCCCAGCATTTT. Translation gives CASSGGTGKQPQHF. The full variable domain, its missing parts supplied by reference TRBV19 and TRBJ1-5, is DGGITQSPKYLFRKEGQNVTLSCEQNLNHDAMYWYRQDPGQGLRLIYYSQIVNDFQKGDIAEGYSVSREKKESFPLTVTSAQKNPTAFYLCASSGGTGKQPQHFGDGTRLSIL.

V usage is TRBV19 and J usage is TRBJ2-7, with 7 bases that match TRBD1. This CDR3 is 13 amino acids long. V was clipped by 4 bases and J by 3 bases; unmatched bases: 3. CDR1 and CDR2 (germline): LNHDA, SQIVND (reference sequence). This chain's CDR3 is CASSTRQGYEQYF. The CDR3 DNA is TGTGCCAGTAGTACCAGACAGGGCTACGAGCAGTACTTC.

The gene calls are TRBV19 and TRBJ1-2; maybe TRBD1 (5 bases). This CDR3 is built from 15 residues. Trimming left V 1 base short and J 4 bases short, with 13 bases between. Germline V lookup: CDR1 LNHDA, CDR2 SQIVND (reference sequence). The CDR3 DNA follows: TGTGCCAGTAGTATAGTTCGACAGTACTCCTATGGCTACACCTTC. The encoded protein is CASSIVRQYSYGYTF.

This chain links TRBV12-3 or TRBV12-4 with TRBJ2-5, with 8 bases matching TRBD1. The CDR3 length is 13 residues. The V gene end was trimmed by 6 bases and the J gene end by 5 bases; junction bases not matched to a gene: 5. The CDR3 nucleotides are TGTGCCAGCAGAGGACAGGGCACCGAGACCCAGTACTTC. This encodes CASRGQGTETQYF.

The genes are TRBV5-1 and TRBJ1-6; D is ambiguous. Trimming shortened V by 2 bases and J by 5 bases, and 14 bases separated the two germline ends. Germline CDR1 SGHRS, CDR2 YFSETQ. The CDR3 contains 16 residues. The CDR3 coding sequence is TGCGCCAGCAGCTTAGCGCCTTCACGGGATAATTCACCCCTCCACTTT. Translating it yields CASSLAPSRDNSPLHF.

The chain recombines TRBV19 with TRBJ2-7; 9 bases agree with TRBD1. The CDR3 length is 16 residues. V lost 9 bases and J lost 5; bases outside the gene matches: 17. Germline-derived CDR1 and CDR2 are LNHDA and SQIVND (reference sequence). In nucleotides, the CDR3 is TGTGCCAGCGTTAAGAACCCGGGGACAGGGACCCACGAGCAGTACTTC. This encodes CASVKNPGTGTHEQYF.

This chain connects TRBV6-1 to TRBJ1-2, with no clear D. CDR3 size: 14 residues. From germline, CDR1 is MNHNS and CDR2 SASEGT. The V end lost 3 bases, the J end lost 7 bases, and 15 bases lay between the germline ends. The CDR3 loop reads CASSDPSGFGGYTF. The DNA of the CDR3 is TGTGCCAGCAGTGACCCCTCGGGATTCGGTGGCTACACCTTC.

The chain carries TRBV6-5 and TRBJ2-1; 8 nucleotides line up with TRBD2. The germline V gene encodes CDR1 MNHEY and CDR2 SVGAGI. This CDR3 comprises 14 residues. The V and J ends lost 6 bases and 6 bases, in that order; junction bases with no gene match: 7. This chain's CDR3 is CASRLAGILNEQFF. The DNA of the CDR3 is TGTGCCAGCAGGCTAGCGGGTATTCTCAATGAGCAGTTCTTC.

The chain uses TRBV2 and TRBJ1-5; 7 bases agree with TRBD1. CDR1 SNHLY and CDR2 FYNNEI come from the germline V gene. The CDR3 totals 13 residues. V was pared by 2 bases and J by 5 bases, with 0 bases of the junction left unmatched. The DNA for the CDR3 is TGTGCCAGCAGTGAACAGGGGGATCAGCCCCAGCATTTT. This translates into CASSEQGDQPQHF.

In DNA form, the CDR3 reads TGTGCCACCAGTGATGATAGCGGGAGCGGCGAGACCCAGTACTTC. Translated: CATSDDSGSGETQYF. V is TRBV24-1 and J is TRBJ2-5; 9 nucleotides agree with TRBD2. V lost 3 bases to trimming and J lost 5 bases; unmatched junction nucleotides: 6. The CDR3 loop spans 15 amino acids. Germline-derived CDR1 and CDR2 are KGHDR and SFDVKD.

The chain uses TRBV11-2 and TRBJ2-1, with D perhaps matching TRBD1 (5 bases). CDR1 is SGHAT, CDR2 FQNNGV, per germline. CDR3 size: 14 residues. V lost 0 bases and J lost 7, with 10 bases in between. CDR3 loop: CASSLEIAGNEQFF. DNA for the CDR3: TGTGCCAGCAGCTTAGAAATAGCAGGGAATGAGCAGTTCTTC.

The rearrangement links TRBV27 to TRBJ1-6; tentatively, D is TRBD1 (5 bases). The CDR3 is made up of 16 amino acids. Germline CDR1 and CDR2: MNHEY and SMNVEV (reference sequence). V lost 2 bases and J lost 9, with 17 bases in between. CDR3 loop: CASSLRGSPIGSPLHF. The CDR3 coding sequence is TGTGCCAGCAGTTTAAGGGGCTCGCCGATTGGTTCACCCCTCCACTTT.

The chain has TRBV30 and TRBJ2-1, with 10 bases identical to TRBD2. From germline, CDR1 is GTSNPN and CDR2 SVGIG (reference sequence). Trimming took 2 bases from V and 4 from J; bases not matched to a gene: 5. The CDR3 sequence is 15 residues long. The CDR3 region is CAWSFSSGRYNEQFF. Here the CDR3 DNA reads TGTGCCTGGAGTTTCAGTAGCGGGAGGTACAATGAGCAGTTCTTC.

V is TRBV3-1 (or the pseudogene TRBV3-2) and J is TRBJ2-1, with 7 bases aligning to TRBD2. Germline-derived CDR1 and CDR2 are LGHDT and YNNKEL (reference sequence). CDR3 length: 12 residues. The junction had 3 bases not matched to a gene; V was cut back by 4 bases and J by 9 bases. The CDR3 DNA reads TGTGCCAGCAGCCTTGGGGGGGGTGAGCAGTTCTTC. Amino acids: CASSLGGGEQFF.

The rearrangement uses TRBV2 and TRBJ1-1; maybe TRBD1 (6 bases). Per germline, CDR1 SNHLY and CDR2 FYNNEI. This CDR3 contains 14 residues. V was trimmed by 6 bases and J by 0 bases, leaving 11 bases between them. This CDR3 reads CASSRQALNTEAFF. CDR3 sequence (DNA): TGTGCCAGCAGCCGACAGGCTTTGAACACTGAAGCTTTCTTT.